This T cell receptor beta chain came from a study of cytomegalovirus exposure and HLA in healthy donors. On the study more broadly: Findings of an earlier analysis included 110 million or so unique TCR beta sequences from 190 million or so T cells. Early on, a data release was issued that held 80 million or so unique TCRs from HLA-typed donors.

Overall study results and limits: TCR sequences were mostly rare, though some public TCRs occurred in many donors. Rates of TCR association differed by HLA locus in a later analysis, with DRB1 highest and HLA-C lowest.

With respect to this clone: Its specificity is unknown.

Researchers ran the PCR with 60 Vbeta and 13 Jbeta primers. Produced via immunoSEQ multiplex PCR; TCRdb's table is partial and in-frame only. Among around 180,000 clones, roughly 88% were seen once, and the ten largest hold 0.95% to 1.5%. The CDR3 extends over 15 amino acids. Germline V CDR1 and CDR2: SGHRS, YFSETQ. Unmatched junction bases numbered 7, after V lost 0 bases and J lost 5 bases. The sequence came from a boy between 2 and 10 years old in good health and CMV-seronegative. The sequenced material came from PBMCs. The gene calls are TRBV5-1 and TRBJ2-5, with TRBD2 matching over 7 bases. The CDR3 protein is CASSLEGGPGETQYF. CDR3 sequence (DNA): TGCGCCAGCAGCTTGGAGGGAGGGCCAGGGGAGACCCAGTACTTC.